This T cell receptor (beta chain) derives from a study of T-cell memory formation after mild COVID-19. On the study more broadly: TCR clusters were mostly confined to one donor each. Whole-study findings and limits: Detection of some responders pre-infection suggested pre-existing cross-reactive memory T cells participated.

TCRdb re-analysed the 5' RACE reads in MiXCR, keeping a single row per CDR3 protein. The sample has fewer than 250,000 distinct CDR3 sequences, more than 9% seen once. This clonotype has only a few counts. As yet, its antigen is unknown. The CDR3 runs to 12 residues. With 7 bases clipped from V and 5 bases from J, the junction kept 6 bases outside the gene matches. CDR1 is DFQATT, CDR2 SNEGSKA, per germline (reference sequence). The rearrangement uses TRBV20-1 and TRBJ2-7; 9 bases align to TRBD1. The sequenced material came from PBMCs or a T cell subset sorted from them (not recorded which). This TCR derives from a man aged 18 to 35 who had mild COVID-19 (a few samples of this study predate the infection). Cell type and time point are not known. The CDR3 is CSVRRDRDEQYV. The CDR3 DNA follows: TGCAGTGTCCGAAGGGACAGGGACGAGCAGTACGTC.